Below, one T cell receptor beta chain is given with its context. Its target is unknown. This entry comes from a study of PD-1 blockade in classical Hodgkin lymphoma. V lost 4 bases, J lost 7 bases, and 6 bases stayed unmatched. This CDR3 spans 13 amino acids. Germline V gene lookup returns CDR1 MNHNY and CDR2 SVGAGI (reference sequence). Time point described: cycle 4 day 1 (C4D1), after 6 weeks of nivolumab. Patients all relapsed after autologous stem cell transplantation, and there was variation in brentuximab vedotin exposure. Study-wide results and limits: There was a significant rise in CD4+ TCR diversity by C4D1, with no such rise for CD8+.

Profiled with immunoSEQ multiplex PCR; TCRdb holds only in-frame clones, not every one. The sample lists about 93,000 clones, about three quarters occurring once. The sequence was obtained from a human donor with classical Hodgkin lymphoma. The V call is TRBV6-6, the J call TRBJ1-2; 7 bases map to TRBD1. The specimen comprised peripheral blood mononuclear cells (PBMCs), sampled before the fourth cycle of nivolumab. The CDR3 coding sequence is TGTGCCAGCAGTTTGGACAGGTTATTTGGCTACACCTTC. Residues: CASSLDRLFGYTF.